This T cell receptor beta chain comes out of a study of cytomegalovirus exposure and HLA in healthy donors. General study results and limits: Productive rates of about 87% or about 30% were seen for most TCR beta V segments in an earlier analysis. Some TCR beta chains (around 180 of them) were listed as cytomegalovirus-associated. When the data were analyzed later, several of the most significant clusters appeared to be linked to common viral pathogens. It was reported that the classifier diagnosed cytomegalovirus status with high specificity and sensitivity in both the original and validation cohorts.

The PCR was carried out with 60 Vbeta primers and 13 Jbeta primers. Profiled with immunoSEQ multiplex PCR; TCRdb holds only in-frame clones, not every one. The sample consists of under 250,000 clones, around 80% of them appearing once. Regarding this clone: Its antigen is currently unknown.

Unmatched junction bases numbered 6, after V lost 6 bases and J lost 5 bases. Per germline, CDR1 MNHEY and CDR2 SVGAGI. This CDR3 is 15 amino acids long. The clonotype originates from a woman aged 25 to 45 in good health and CMV-seropositive. The sequencing input was PBMCs. This sequence joins TRBV6-5 and TRBJ2-1; 11 bases map to TRBD2. DNA for the CDR3: TGTGCCAGCAGACCGACTAGCGGGGCAGACAATGAGCAGTTCTTC. The encoded protein is CASRPTSGADNEQFF.